Sequencing of this TCR beta chain was carried out in a study of blood T cell repertoires in COVID-19. The wider study: T cells, B-cell-depleted T cells, or PBMCs provided the cDNA or gDNA that served as material.

CDR3 size: 15 residues. Germline CDR1 GTSNPN, CDR2 SVGIG (reference sequence). The V and J ends lost 2 bases and 2 bases, in that order; junction bases with no gene match: 6. As handled by the study authors: How many nucleated cells were present was estimated from reference gene primer amplification. The method was immunoSEQ multiplex PCR; TCRdb's version includes in-frame clones alone and lacks a portion of them. D and trimming were read from the DNA, whereas the V and J calls and clone size are those reported in that table. Of about 140,000 clones listed, around 83% are singletons. The TCR was taken from a man aged 60-69 years with active or convalescent COVID-19. Sequenced input: peripheral blood. The rearrangement links TRBV30 to TRBJ1-2; TRBD1 agrees at 9 bases. The CDR3 spells CAWSRAGQGNYGYTF. The CDR3 DNA reads as TGTGCCTGGAGTAGAGCGGGACAGGGCAACTATGGCTACACCTTC.